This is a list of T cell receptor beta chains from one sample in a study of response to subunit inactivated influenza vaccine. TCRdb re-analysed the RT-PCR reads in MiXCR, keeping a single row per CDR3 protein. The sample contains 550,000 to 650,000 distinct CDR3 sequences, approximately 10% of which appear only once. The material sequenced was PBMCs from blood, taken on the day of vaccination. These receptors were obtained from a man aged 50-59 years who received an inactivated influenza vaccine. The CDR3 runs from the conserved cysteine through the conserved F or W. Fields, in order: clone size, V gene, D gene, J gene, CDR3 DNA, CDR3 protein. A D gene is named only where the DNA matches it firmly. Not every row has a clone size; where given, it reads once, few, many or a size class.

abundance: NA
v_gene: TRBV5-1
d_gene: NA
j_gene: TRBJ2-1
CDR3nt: TGCGCCAGCAGTTCTATTAGGACTTCCAATGAGCAGTTCTTC
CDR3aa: CASSSIRTSNEQFF

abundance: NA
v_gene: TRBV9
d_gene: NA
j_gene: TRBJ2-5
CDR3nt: TGTGCCAGCAGCGTAGCCCCTGGACAGCAAGAGACCCAGTACTTC
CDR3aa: CASSVAPGQQETQYF

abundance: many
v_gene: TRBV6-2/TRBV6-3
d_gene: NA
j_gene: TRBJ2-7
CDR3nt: TGTGCCAGCAGCATACTGGGTGGCCAATCCTACGAGCAGTACTTC
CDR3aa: CASSILGGQSYEQYF

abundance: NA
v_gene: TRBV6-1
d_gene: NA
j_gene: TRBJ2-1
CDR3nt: TGTGCCAGCAGCGTCCCGTGGTCCCCCCAGGAGGAGTTCTTC
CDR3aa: CASSVPWSPQEEFF

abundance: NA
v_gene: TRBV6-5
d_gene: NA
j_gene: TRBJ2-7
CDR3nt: TGTGCCAGCAGTTACTCGCTGGCTCCCGTTTACGAGCAGTACTTC
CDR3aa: CASSYSLAPVYEQYF

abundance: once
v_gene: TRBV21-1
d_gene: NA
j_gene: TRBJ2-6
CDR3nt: TGTGCCAGCATCAAAAGGAACCGCTCTGGGGCCAACGTCCTGACTTTC
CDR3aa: CASIKRNRSGANVLTF

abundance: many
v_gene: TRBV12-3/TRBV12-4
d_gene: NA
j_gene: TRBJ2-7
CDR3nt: TGTGCCAGCAGTTTGGGAGGCAGGACCGATTACGAGCAGTACTTC
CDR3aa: CASSLGGRTDYEQYF

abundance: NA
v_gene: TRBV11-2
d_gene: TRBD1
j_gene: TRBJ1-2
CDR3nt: TGTGCCAGCAGCCGCTTCCCCGGGACAGGGGGCGACTATGGCTACACCTTC
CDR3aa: CASSRFPGTGGDYGYTF

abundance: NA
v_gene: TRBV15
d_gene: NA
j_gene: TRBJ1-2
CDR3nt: TGTGCCACCAGCAGAGGCCTTATTGGTGGCTACACCTTC
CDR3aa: CATSRGLIGGYTF

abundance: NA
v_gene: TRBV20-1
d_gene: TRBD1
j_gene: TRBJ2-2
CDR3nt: TGCAGTGCTAGGGCCGGGACAGTGAACGGGGAGCTGTTTTTT
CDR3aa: CSARAGTVNGELFF

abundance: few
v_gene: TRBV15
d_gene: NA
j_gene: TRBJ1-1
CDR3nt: TGTGCCACCAGTAAACACGAACCGAACACTGAAGCTTTCTTT
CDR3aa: CATSKHEPNTEAFF

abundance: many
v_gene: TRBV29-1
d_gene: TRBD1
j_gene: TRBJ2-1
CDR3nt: TGCAGCGTCGCAGGGACAGGGGCCTGGGTTGAGCAGTTCTTC
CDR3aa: CSVAGTGAWVEQFF

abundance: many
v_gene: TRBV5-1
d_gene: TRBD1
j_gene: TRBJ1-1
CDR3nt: TGCGCCAGCAGCTTGAGAACAGGGGGCACTGAAGCTTTCTTT
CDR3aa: CASSLRTGGTEAFF

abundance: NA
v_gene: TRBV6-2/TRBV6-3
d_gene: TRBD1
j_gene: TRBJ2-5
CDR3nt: TGTGCCAGCAGTTACTCGATAGGGACAGGGCACCAAGAGACCCAGTACTTC
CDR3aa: CASSYSIGTGHQETQYF

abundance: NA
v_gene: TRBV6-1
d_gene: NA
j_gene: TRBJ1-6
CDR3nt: TGTGCCAGCAGCCTTAGACATGTTTCACCCCTCCACTTT
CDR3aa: CASSLRHVSPLHF

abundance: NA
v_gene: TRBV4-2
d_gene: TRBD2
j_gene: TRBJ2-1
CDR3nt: TGTGCCAGCAGCCAAGGACTTCAGCGGGGAGGAACATACAATGAGCAGTTCTTC
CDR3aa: CASSQGLQRGGTYNEQFF

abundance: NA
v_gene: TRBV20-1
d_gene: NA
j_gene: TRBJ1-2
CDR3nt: TGCAGTGCTAGCCAGGGGTGGGGTGATGGCTACACCTTC
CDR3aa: CSASQGWGDGYTF

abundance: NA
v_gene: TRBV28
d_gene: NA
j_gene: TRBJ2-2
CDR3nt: TGTGCCAGCAGTTTACGGAGAATTAGCACCGGGAAGCTGTTTTTT
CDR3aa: CASSLRRISTGKLFF

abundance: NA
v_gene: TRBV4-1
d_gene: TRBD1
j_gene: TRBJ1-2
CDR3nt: TGCGCCAGCAGCTACTCGACAGGGAACTATGGCTACACCTTC
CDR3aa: CASSYSTGNYGYTF

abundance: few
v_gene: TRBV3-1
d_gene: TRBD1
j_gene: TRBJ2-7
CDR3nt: TGTGCCAGCAGCCAAGAACTTTGGACAGGGGGTAGCGAGCAGTACTTC
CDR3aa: CASSQELWTGGSEQYF

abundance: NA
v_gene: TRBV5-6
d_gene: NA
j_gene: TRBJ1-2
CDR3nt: TGTGCCAGCAGCTTCGCGGGTACTGGCTACACCTTC
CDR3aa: CASSFAGTGYTF

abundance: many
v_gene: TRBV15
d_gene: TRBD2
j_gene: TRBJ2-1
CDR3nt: TGTGCCACCCGGACTAGTCGGAATGAGCAGTTCTTC
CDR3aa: CATRTSRNEQFF

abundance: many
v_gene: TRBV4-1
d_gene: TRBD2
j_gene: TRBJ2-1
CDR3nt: TGCGCCAGCAGCCAACTTAATGGGCCCCGGGGGGTCCACAATGAGCAGTTCTTC
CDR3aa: CASSQLNGPRGVHNEQFF

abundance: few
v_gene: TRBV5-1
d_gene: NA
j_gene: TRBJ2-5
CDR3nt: TGCGCCAGCAGCTTGGTACCGGGGATCGGGGAGACCCAGTACTTC
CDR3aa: CASSLVPGIGETQYF

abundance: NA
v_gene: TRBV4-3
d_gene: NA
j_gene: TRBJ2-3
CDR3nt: TGCGCCAGCAGCCAAGATTGGTGGAAGGGGACAGATACGCAGTATTTT
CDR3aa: CASSQDWWKGTDTQYF

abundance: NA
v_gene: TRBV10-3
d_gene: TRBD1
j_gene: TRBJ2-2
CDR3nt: TGTGCCACCACAGGGGGCCCTACGGGAACCGGGGAGCTGTTTTTT
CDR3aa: CATTGGPTGTGELFF

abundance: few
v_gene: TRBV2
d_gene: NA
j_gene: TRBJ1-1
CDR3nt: TGTGCCAGCGTCTTGGAGGGCACTGAAGCTTTCTTT
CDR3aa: CASVLEGTEAFF

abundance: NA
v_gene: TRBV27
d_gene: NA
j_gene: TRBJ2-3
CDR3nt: TGTGCCAGCGCCTCTTGGGCAGTAGATACGCAGTATTTT
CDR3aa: CASASWAVDTQYF

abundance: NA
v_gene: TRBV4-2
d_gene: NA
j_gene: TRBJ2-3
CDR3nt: TGTGCCAGCAGCCAAGACAGGGATCCGTCAGATACGCAGTATTTT
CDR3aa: CASSQDRDPSDTQYF

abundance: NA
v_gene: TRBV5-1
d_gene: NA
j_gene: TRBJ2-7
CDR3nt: TGCGCCAGCAGCCCAGAGTACGGGGGAGCCTACGAGCAGTACTTC
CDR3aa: CASSPEYGGAYEQYF

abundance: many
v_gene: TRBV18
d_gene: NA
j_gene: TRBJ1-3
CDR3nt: TGTGCCAGCTCCCCCATGGGGGGGACGAGAGGAAACACCATATATTTT
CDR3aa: CASSPMGGTRGNTIYF